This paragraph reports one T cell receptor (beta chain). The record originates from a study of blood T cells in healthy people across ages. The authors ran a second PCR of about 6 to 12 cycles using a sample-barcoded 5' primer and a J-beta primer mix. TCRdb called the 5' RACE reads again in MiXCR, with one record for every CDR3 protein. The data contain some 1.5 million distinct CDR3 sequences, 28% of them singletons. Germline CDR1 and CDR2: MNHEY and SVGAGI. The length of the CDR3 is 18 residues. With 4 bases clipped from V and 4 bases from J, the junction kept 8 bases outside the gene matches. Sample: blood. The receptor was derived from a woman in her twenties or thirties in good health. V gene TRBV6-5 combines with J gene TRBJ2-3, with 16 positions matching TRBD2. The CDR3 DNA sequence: TGTGCCAGCAGTTTCTCGCTGGGACTAGCGGGGGGGTCAGATACGCAGTATTTT. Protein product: CASSFSLGLAGGSDTQYF.